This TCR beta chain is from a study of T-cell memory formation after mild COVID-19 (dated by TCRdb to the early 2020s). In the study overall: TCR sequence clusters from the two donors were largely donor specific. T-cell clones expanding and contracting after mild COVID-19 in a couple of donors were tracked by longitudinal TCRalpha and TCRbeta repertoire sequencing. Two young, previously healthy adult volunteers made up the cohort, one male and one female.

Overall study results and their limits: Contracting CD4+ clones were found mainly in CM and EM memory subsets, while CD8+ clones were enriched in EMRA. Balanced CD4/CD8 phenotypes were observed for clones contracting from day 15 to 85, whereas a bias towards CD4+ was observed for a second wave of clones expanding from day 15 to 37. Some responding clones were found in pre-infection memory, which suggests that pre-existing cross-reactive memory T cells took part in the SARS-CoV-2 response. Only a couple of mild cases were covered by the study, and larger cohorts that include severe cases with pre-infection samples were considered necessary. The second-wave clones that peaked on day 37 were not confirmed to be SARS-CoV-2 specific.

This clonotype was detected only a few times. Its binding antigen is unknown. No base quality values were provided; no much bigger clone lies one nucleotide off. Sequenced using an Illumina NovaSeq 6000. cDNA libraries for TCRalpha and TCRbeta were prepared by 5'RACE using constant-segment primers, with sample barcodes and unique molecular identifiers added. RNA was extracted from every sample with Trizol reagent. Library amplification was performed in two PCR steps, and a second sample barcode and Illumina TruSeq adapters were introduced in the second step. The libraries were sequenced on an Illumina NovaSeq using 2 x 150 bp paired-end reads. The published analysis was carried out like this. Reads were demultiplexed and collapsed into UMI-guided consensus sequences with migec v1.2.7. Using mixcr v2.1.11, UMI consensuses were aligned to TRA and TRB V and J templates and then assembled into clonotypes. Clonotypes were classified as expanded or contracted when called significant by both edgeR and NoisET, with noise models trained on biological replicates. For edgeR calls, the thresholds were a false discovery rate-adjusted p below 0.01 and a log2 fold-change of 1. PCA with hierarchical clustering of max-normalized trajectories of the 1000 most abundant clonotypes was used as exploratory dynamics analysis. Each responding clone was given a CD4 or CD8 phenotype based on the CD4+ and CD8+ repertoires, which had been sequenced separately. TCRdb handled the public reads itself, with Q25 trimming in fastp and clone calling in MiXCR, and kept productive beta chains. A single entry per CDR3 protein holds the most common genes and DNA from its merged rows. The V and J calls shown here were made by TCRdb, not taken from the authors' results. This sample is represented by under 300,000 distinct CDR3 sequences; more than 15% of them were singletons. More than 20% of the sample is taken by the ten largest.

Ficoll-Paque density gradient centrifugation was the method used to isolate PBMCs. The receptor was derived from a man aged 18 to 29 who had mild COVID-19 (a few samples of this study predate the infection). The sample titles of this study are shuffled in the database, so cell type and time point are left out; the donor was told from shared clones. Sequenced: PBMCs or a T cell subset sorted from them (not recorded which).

This receptor has the CDR3 CASSLRWRKETQYF. The bases are TGTGCCAGCAGTTTAAGATGGAGGAAAGAGACCCAGTACTTC. The chain couples TRBV12-3 or TRBV12-4 to TRBJ2-5, with TRBD2 tentatively as D gene (5 bases match). Trimming takes 2 bases from V and 3 bases from J, and the germline ends sit 10 bases apart. The CDR3 measures 14 amino acids from cysteine to phenylalanine. Only CDR3 DNA is held: 42 bases, read in frame from base 1.